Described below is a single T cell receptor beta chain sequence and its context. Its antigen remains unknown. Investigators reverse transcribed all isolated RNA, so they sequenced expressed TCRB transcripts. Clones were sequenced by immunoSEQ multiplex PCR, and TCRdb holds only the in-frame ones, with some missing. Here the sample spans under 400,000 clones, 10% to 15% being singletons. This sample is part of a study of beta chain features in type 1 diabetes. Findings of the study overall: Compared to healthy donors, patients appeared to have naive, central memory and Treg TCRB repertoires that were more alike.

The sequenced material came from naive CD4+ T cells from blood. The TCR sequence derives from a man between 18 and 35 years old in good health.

The CDR3 bases are TGTGCCAGTAGTTTTCTAGCGGGGGGCCCAGATACGCAGTATTTT. Its protein product is CASSFLAGGPDTQYF. The chain recombines TRBV19 with TRBJ2-3, with 11 bases that match TRBD2. This CDR3 region has 15 residues. Losses at the gene ends were 5 bases for V and 4 bases for J; bases not matched to a gene: 5. Per germline, CDR1 LNHDA and CDR2 SQIVND (reference sequence).